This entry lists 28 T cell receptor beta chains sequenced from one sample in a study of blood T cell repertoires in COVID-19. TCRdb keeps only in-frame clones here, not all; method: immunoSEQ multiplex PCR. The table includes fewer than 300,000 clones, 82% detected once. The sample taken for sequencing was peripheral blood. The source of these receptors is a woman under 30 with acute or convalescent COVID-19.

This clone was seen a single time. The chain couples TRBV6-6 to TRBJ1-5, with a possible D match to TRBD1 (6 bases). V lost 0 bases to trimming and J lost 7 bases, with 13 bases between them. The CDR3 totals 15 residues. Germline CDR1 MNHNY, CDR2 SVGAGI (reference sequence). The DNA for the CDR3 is TGTGCCAGCAGTTACTCGAGTCAGGGGAGCCAGCCCCAGCATTTT. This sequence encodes CASSYSSQGSQPQHF.

This chain's CDR3 is CASSTGLAGDTQYF. The DNA for the CDR3 is TGTGCCAGCAGCACGGGACTAGCGGGAGATACGCAGTATTTT. V and J are TRBV5-6 and TRBJ2-3; 12 bases align to TRBD2. CDR1 is SGHDT, CDR2 YYEEEE, per germline. V was pared by 4 bases and J by 5 bases, with 2 bases of the junction left unmatched. The CDR3 covers 14 residues.

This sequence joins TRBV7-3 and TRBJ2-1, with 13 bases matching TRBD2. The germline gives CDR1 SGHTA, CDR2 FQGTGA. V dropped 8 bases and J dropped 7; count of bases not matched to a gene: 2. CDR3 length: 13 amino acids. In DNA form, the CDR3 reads TGTGCCAGCGGACTAGCGGGAGCAAATGAGCAGTTCTTC. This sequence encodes CASGLAGANEQFF.

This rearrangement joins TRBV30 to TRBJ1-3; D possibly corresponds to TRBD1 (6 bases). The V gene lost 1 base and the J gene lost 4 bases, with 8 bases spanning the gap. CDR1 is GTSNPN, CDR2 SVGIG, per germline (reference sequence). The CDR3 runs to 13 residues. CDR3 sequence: CAWSAGTGNTIYF. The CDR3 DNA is TGTGCCTGGAGTGCCGGGACAGGAAACACCATATATTTT.

In DNA, the CDR3 is TGCAGCGTTGAGGGGACAGGGGGCGCGATAGGAGACGAGCAGTACTTC. Translation gives CSVEGTGGAIGDEQYF. The chain uses TRBV29-1 and TRBJ2-7, with 12 positions matching TRBD1. Germline CDR1 reads SQVTM; CDR2 reads ANQGSEA. CDR3 size: 16 residues. V trimming: 3 bases; J trimming: 5 bases; junction bases outside the gene matches: 11.

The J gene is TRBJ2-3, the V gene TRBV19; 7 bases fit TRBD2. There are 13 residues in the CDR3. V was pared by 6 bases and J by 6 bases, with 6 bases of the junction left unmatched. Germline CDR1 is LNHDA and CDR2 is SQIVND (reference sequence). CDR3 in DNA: TGTGCCAGTAGCCGCGGGAGAGGGGATACGCAGTATTTT. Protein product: CASSRGRGDTQYF. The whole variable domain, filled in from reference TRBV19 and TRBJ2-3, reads DGGITQSPKYLFRKEGQNVTLSCEQNLNHDAMYWYRQDPGQGLRLIYYSQIVNDFQKGDIAEGYSVSREKKESFPLTVTSAQKNPTAFYLCASSRGRGDTQYFGPGTRLTVL.

This chain's CDR3 is CASSWGLGGIQETQYF. Here the CDR3 DNA reads TGCGCCAGCAGCTGGGGCCTTGGGGGGATCCAAGAGACCCAGTACTTC. The rearrangement links TRBV5-1 to TRBJ2-5, with a weak D call TRBD2 (6 bases). The germline gives CDR1 SGHRS, CDR2 YFSETQ. The CDR3 has 16 amino acids. V shed 3 bases and J shed 1 base, with 16 bases lying between them. The full variable domain, in which reference TRBV5-1 and TRBJ2-5 provide the parts outside the CDR3, is KAGVTQTPRYLIKTRGQQVTLSCSPISGHRSVSWYQQTPGQGLQFLFEYFSETQRNKGNFPGRFSGRQFSNSRSEMNVSTLELGDSALYLCASSWGLGGIQETQYFGPGTRLLVL.

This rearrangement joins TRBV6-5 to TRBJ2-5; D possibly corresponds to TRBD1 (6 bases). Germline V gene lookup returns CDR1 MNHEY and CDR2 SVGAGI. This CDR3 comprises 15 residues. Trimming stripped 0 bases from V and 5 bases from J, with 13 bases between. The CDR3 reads CASSYSGGPGETQYF. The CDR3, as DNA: TGTGCCAGCAGTTACTCAGGGGGACCCGGGGAGACCCAGTACTTC.

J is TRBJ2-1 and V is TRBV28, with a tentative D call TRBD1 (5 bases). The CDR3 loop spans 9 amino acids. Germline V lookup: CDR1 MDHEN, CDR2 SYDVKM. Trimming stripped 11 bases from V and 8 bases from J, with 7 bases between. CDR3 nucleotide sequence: TGTGCCGCAGGGCATGAGCAGTTCTTC. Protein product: CAAGHEQFF.

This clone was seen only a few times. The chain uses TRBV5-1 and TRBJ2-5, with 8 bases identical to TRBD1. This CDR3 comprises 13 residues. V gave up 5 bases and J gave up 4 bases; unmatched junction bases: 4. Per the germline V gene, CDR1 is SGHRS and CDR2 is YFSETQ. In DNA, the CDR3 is TGCGCCAGCAGTCCGACAGGGGTAGAGACCCAGTACTTC. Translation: CASSPTGVETQYF.

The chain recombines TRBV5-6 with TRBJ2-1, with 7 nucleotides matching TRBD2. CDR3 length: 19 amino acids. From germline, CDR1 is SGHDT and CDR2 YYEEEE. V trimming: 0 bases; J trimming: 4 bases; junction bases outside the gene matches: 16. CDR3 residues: CASSLGIGGSGGFYNEQFF. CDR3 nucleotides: TGTGCCAGCAGCTTGGGGATCGGCGGGAGCGGAGGATTTTACAATGAGCAGTTCTTC.

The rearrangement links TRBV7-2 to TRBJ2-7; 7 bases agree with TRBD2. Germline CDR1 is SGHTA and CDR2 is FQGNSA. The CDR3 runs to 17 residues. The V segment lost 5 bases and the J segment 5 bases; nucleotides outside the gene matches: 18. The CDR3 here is CASSPGTTLDRPHEQYF. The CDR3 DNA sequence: TGTGCCAGCAGCCCCGGGACTACCCTAGATCGGCCCCACGAGCAGTACTTC.

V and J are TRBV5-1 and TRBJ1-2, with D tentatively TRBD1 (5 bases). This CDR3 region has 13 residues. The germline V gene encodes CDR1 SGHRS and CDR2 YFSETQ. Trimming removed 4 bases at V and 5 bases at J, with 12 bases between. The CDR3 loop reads CASSRGTAYGYTF. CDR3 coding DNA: TGCGCCAGCAGCCGCGGGACGGCTTATGGCTACACCTTC. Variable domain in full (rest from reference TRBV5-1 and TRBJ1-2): KAGVTQTPRYLIKTRGQQVTLSCSPISGHRSVSWYQQTPGQGLQFLFEYFSETQRNKGNFPGRFSGRQFSNSRSEMNVSTLELGDSALYLCASSRGTAYGYTFGSGTRLTVV.

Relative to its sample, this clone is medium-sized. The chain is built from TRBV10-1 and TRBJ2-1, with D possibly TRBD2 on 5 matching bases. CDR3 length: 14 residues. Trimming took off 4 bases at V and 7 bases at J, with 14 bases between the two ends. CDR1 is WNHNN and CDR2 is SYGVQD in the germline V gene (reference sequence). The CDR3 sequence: CASSVGSLLNEQFF. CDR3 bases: TGCGCCAGCAGTGTAGGGAGTTTGTTAAATGAGCAGTTCTTC.

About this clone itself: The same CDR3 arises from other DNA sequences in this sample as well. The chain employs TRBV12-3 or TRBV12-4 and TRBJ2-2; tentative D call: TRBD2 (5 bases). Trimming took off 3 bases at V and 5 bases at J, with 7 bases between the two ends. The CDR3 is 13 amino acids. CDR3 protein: CASSFSGTGELFF. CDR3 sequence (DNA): TGTGCCAGCAGTTTTTCGGGAACCGGGGAGCTGTTTTTT.

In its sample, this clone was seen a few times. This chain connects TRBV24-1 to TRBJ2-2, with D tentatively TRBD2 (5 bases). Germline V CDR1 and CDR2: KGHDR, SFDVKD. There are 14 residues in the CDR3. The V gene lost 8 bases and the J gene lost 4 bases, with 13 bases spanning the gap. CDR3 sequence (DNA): TGTGCCACCACGCTAGGCGGAGGCACCGGGGAGCTGTTTTTT. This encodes CATTLGGGTGELFF.

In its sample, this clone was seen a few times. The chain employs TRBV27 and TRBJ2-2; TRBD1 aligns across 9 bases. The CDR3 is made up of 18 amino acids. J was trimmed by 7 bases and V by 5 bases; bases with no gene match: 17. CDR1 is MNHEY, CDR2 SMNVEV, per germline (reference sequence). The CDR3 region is CASSPERDRVVFGGELFF. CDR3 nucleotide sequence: TGTGCCAGCAGTCCCGAGAGGGACAGGGTGGTGTTCGGCGGGGAGCTGTTTTTT.

The CDR3 DNA reads as TGCAGCGTTGAAGGGGGCCCGTTAAGCACAGATACGCAGTATTTT. Translation: CSVEGGPLSTDTQYF. The chain has TRBV29-1 and TRBJ2-3, with D maybe TRBD1 (5 bases). Germline V gene lookup returns CDR1 SQVTM and CDR2 ANQGSEA. The CDR3 extends over 15 amino acids. V was trimmed by 1 base and J by 0 bases, leaving 11 bases between them.

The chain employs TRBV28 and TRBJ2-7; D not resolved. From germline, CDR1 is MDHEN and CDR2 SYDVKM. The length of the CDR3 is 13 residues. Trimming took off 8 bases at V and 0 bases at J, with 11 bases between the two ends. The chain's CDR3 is CASRSHGSYEQYF. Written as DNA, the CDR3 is TGTGCCAGCCGGTCGCATGGCTCCTACGAGCAGTACTTC.

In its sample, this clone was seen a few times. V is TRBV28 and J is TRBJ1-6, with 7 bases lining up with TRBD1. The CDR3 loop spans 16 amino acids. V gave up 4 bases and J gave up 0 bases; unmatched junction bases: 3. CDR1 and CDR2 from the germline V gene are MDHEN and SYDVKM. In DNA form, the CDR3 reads TGTGCCAGCAGTTGGGGACAGAGCTCCTATAATTCACCCCTCCACTTT. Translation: CASSWGQSSYNSPLHF.

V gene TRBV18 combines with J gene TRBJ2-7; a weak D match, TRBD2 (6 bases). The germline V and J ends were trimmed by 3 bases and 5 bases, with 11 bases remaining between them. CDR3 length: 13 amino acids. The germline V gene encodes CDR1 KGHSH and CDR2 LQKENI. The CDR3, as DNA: TGTGCCAGCTCACCCCAGCCGGGGGACGAGCAGTACTTC. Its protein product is CASSPQPGDEQYF.

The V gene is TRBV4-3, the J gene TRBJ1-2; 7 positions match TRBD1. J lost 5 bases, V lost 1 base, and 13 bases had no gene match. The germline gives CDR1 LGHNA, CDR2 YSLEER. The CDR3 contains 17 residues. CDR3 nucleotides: TGCGCCAGCAGCCAAGTCATGTCGGGGACAGCCTTTTATGGCTACACCTTC. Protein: CASSQVMSGTAFYGYTF.

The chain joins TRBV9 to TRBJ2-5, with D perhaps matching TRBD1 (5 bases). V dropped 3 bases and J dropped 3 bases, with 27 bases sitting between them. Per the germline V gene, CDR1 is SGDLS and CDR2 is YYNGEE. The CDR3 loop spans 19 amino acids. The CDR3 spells CASSGMPGFGATIKETQYF. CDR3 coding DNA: TGTGCCAGCAGCGGGATGCCAGGGTTCGGAGCCACCATTAAAGAGACCCAGTACTTC.

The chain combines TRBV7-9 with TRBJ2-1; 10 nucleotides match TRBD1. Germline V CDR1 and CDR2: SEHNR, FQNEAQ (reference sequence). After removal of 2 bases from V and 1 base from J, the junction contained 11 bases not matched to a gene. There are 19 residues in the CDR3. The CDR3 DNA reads TGTGCCAGCAGCTTATGGGGAATCCGGGACAGGGGATCCTACAATGAGCAGTTCTTC. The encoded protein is CASSLWGIRDRGSYNEQFF.

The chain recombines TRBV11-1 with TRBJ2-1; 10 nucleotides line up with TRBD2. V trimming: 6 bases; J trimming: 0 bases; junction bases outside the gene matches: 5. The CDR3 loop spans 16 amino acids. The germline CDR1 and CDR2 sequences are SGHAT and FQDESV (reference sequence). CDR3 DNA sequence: TGTGCCAGCAGTCGATGGACTAGCGGCTCCTACAATGAGCAGTTCTTC. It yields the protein CASSRWTSGSYNEQFF.

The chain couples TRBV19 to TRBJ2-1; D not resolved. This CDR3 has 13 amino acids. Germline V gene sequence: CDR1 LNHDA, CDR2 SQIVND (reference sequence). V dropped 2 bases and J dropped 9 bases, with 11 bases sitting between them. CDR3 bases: TGTGCCAGTAGTATATCGGAGACGCCTGAGCAGTTCTTC. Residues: CASSISETPEQFF. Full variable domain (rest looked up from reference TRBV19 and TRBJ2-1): DGGITQSPKYLFRKEGQNVTLSCEQNLNHDAMYWYRQDPGQGLRLIYYSQIVNDFQKGDIAEGYSVSREKKESFPLTVTSAQKNPTAFYLCASSISETPEQFFGPGTRLTVL.

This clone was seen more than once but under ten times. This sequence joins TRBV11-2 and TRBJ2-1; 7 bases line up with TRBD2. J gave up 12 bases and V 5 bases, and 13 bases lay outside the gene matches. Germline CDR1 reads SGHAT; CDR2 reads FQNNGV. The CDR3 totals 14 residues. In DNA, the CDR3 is TGTGCCAGCAGCATAAGCGGGAACGATGTGTGGCAGTTCTTC. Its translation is CASSISGNDVWQFF.

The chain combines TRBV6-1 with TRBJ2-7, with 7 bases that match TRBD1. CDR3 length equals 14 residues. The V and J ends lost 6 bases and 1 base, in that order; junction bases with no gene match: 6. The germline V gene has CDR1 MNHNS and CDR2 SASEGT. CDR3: CASRRDSPSYEQYF. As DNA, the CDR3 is TGTGCCAGCAGGAGGGACAGCCCTTCCTACGAGCAGTACTTC.